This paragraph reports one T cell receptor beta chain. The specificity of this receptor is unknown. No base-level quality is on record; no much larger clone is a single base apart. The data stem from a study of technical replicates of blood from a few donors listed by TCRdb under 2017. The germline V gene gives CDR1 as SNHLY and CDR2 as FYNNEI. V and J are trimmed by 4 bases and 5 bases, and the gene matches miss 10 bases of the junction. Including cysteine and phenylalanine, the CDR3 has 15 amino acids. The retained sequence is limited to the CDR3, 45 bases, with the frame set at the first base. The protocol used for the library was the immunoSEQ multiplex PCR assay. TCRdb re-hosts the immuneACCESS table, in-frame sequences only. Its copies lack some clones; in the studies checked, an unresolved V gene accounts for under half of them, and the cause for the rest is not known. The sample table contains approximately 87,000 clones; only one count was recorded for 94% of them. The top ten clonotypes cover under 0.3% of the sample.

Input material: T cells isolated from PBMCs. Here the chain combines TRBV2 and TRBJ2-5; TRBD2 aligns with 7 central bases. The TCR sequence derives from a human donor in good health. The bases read TGTGCCAGCAGTGCTAGCGGTGATTCTGGGGAGACCCAGTACTTC. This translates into CASSASGDSGETQYF.